This paragraph covers one T cell receptor (beta chain) sequence. This record comes from a study of blood T cell repertoires in COVID-19. As for the study in general: The study drew acute and convalescent COVID-19 samples from the United States, Italy and Spain. The analysed material was cDNA or gDNA that came from T cells, B-cell-depleted T cells, or PBMCs.

The CDR3 covers 15 residues. CDR1 is LNHDA, CDR2 SQIVND, per germline (reference sequence). The V and J ends lost 1 base and 4 bases respectively, with 13 bases between them. Per the authors' pipeline: Amplification of reference gene primers was used by the study to estimate nucleated cell counts. Sequencing was performed with immunoSEQ multiplex PCR; in TCRdb, only in-frame clones are kept and a portion is missing. Clonal size and the V and J genes are those of that table, whereas D and trimming came from the DNA. The sample carries some 270,000 clones, roughly nine tenths recorded once. Sequencing input: peripheral blood. The rearrangement links TRBV19 to TRBJ1-2, with D unresolved. This clonotype was sampled from a woman between 35 and 50 years old who had recovered from COVID-19. The CDR3 coding sequence is TGTGCCAGTAGTATAGGGACGCGGGGAGCCTATGGCTACACCTTC. Its protein is CASSIGTRGAYGYTF.